This T cell receptor beta chain was found in a study of brain T cells in children with intractable seizures. Sequencing was limited to surgery cases with top T cell transcript signatures in brain tissue. V was cut by 7 bases and J by 5 bases, with 16 bases left in between. This CDR3 contains 14 residues. Germline V CDR1 and CDR2: SGHKS, YYEKEE (reference sequence). TCRdb's copy holds only in-frame clones and misses some; the assay was immunoSEQ multiplex PCR. The sample comprises around 80,000 clones, around 90% of which are singletons, and approximately 24% rests with the top ten. The sequence was obtained from a girl aged 2-10 years with Rasmussen encephalitis and intractable seizures. Sequenced material: peripheral blood, taken at surgery. The V call is TRBV5-5, the J call TRBJ2-1; perhaps D is TRBD1 or TRBD2 (5 bases each). The CDR3 DNA sequence: TGTGCCAGCCAAAGGAGAGGGGCGAACAATGAGCAGTTCTTC. Translation gives CASQRRGANNEQFF.